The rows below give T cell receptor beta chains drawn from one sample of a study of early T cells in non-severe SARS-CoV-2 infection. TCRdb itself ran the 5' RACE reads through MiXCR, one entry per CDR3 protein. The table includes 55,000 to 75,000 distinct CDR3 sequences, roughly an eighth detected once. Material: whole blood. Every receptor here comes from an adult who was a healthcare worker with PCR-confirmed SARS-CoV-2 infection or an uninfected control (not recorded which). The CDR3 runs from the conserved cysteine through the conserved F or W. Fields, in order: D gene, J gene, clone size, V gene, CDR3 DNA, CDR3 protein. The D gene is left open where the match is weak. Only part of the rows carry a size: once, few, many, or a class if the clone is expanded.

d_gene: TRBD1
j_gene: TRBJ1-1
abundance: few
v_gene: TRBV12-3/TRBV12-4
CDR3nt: TGTGCCAGCACCATCCGGGACAGGGGAAAAGGCACTGAAGCTTTCTTT
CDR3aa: CASTIRDRGKGTEAFF

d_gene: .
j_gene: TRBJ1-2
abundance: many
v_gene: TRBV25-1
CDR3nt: TGTGCCTCGTATTGGATAGGCTACACCTTC
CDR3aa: CASYWIGYTF

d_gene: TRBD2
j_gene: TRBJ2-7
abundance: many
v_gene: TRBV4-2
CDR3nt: TGTGCCAGCAGCCGGACTTTTAGCGGGGACACCTACGAGCAGTACTTC
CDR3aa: CASSRTFSGDTYEQYF

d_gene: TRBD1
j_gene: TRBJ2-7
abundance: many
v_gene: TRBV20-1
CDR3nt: TGCAGTGCCAGGATCGGGACAGGGATATACTACGAGCAGTACTTC
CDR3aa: CSARIGTGIYYEQYF

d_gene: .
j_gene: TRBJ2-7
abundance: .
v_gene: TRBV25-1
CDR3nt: TGTGCCAGCAGTGACCCTCTCAGGGGCAGTAGCTCCTACGAGCAGTACTTC
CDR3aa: CASSDPLRGSSSYEQYF

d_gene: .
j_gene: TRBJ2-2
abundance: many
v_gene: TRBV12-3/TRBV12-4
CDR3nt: TGTGCCAGCAGTTTGTGGGCAGAAATGAACACCGGGGAGCTGTTTTTT
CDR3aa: CASSLWAEMNTGELFF

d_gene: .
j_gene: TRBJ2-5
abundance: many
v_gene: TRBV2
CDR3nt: TGTGCCAGCAGTCGAGGGACCCAGTACTTC
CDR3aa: CASSRGTQYF

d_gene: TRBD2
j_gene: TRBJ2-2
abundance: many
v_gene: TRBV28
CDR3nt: TGTGCCAGCAGAGACCTCCCGACTAGCGCACCCACCGGGGAGCTGTTTTTT
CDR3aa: CASRDLPTSAPTGELFF

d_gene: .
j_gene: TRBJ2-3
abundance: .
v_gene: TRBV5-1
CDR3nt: TGCGCCAGCAGCCCAGGACTGGAGAATACAGATACGCAGTATTTT
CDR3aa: CASSPGLENTDTQYF

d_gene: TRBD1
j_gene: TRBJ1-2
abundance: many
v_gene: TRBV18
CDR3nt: TGTGCCAGCTCTCACAGGGGAGGTGACTATGGCTACACCTTC
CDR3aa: CASSHRGGDYGYTF

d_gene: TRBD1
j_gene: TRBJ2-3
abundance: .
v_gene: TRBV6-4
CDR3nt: TGTGCCAGCAGCCCACAGGGGTTCACAGATACGCAGTATTTT
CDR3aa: CASSPQGFTDTQYF

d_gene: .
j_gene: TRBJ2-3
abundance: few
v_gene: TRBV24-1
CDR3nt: TGTGCCACCAGTGACTACACAGATACGCAGTATTTT
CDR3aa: CATSDYTDTQYF

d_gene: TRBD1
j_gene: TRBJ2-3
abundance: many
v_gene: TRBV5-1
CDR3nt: TGCGCCAGCAGGATCCGGGACAGGTCTGTAAAAGGAGATACGCAGTATTTT
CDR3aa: CASRIRDRSVKGDTQYF

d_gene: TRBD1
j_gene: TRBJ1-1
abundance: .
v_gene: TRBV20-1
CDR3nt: TGCAGTGCTAGAGCCGGGACAGCGAACACTGAAGCTTTCTTT
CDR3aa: CSARAGTANTEAFF

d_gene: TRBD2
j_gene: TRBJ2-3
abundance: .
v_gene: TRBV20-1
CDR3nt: TGCAGTGCAACCGCCGGGACTACCTATACGCAGTATTTT
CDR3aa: CSATAGTTYTQYF

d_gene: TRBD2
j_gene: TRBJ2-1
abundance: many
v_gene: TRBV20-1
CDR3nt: TGCAGTGCTATTCTTTCGGGACTAGCGGGATACAATGAGCAGTTCTTC
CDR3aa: CSAILSGLAGYNEQFF